One and the same sample provided the 18 T cell receptor beta chains below, sequenced in a study of blood T cells in healthy people across ages. Primed by a sample-barcoded 5' primer and a J-beta primer mix, a second PCR proceeded for about 6 to 11 cycles. TCRdb redid the calling of the 5' RACE reads with MiXCR, one entry per CDR3 protein. Among 650,000 to 1,000,000 distinct CDR3 sequences listed, 35% to 40% were seen once. The specimen was blood. Receptor source: a man between 18 and 29 years old in good health.

The chain links TRBV20-1 to TRBJ1-2, with D hard to call. The CDR3 sequence is 14 residues long. Germline values: CDR1 DFQATT, CDR2 SNEGSKA (reference sequence). Trimming removed 4 bases at V and 3 bases at J, with 15 bases between. This CDR3 reads CSATGSVRDYGYTF. DNA for the CDR3: TGCAGTGCTACCGGGTCTGTGAGGGACTATGGCTACACCTTC.

Only a few counts were recorded for this clonotype. One junction end does not reproduce the germline sequence, and a read error may be involved. The V and J genes are TRBV7-2 and TRBJ1-2; D is undetermined. This CDR3 region has 14 residues. Germline V gives CDR1 SGHTA, CDR2 FQGNSA. The CDR3 region has the DNA TGTGCCGGCAGCTTAGCGGCAGCCAACTATGGCTACACCTTC. Translated, it gives CAGSLAAANYGYTF.

This clonotype was observed a handful of times. V gene TRBV19 combines with J gene TRBJ2-1; D is ambiguous. This CDR3 spans 12 amino acids. Germline lookup yields CDR1 LNHDA and CDR2 SQIVND (reference sequence). V was clipped by 6 bases and J by 8 bases, with 11 bases between them. CDR3: CASRSSLDEQFF. The CDR3 region has the DNA TGTGCCAGTAGATCTAGTCTTGATGAGCAGTTCTTC.

This clonotype was seen more than once but under ten times. The chain employs TRBV3-1 and TRBJ2-7; 7 bases are a match to TRBD1. The ends lost 5 bases at V and 10 bases at J; junction bases unmatched: 14. This CDR3 comprises 14 residues. Germline CDR1 LGHDT, CDR2 YNNKEL (reference sequence). The CDR3 nucleotides read TGTGCCAGCAGCACAGGGGTCCCACAGGGCGGCCAGTACTTC. Translation gives CASSTGVPQGGQYF.

This clonotype was counted a few times. The V gene is TRBV14, the J gene TRBJ2-7; D is possibly TRBD1 (5 bases). The V end was cut by 1 base, the J end by 7 bases, with 14 bases between. The germline CDR1 and CDR2 sequences are SGHDN and FVKESK. The CDR3 totals 14 residues. The CDR3 region has the DNA TGTGCCAGCAGCCAAGCGAACAGGTACAATGAGCAGTACTTC. This encodes CASSQANRYNEQYF.

This clonotype was observed a handful of times. V usage is TRBV20-1 and J usage is TRBJ2-4; D unresolved. The DNA matches TRBJ2-5 better at its end, which makes the J call doubtful. CDR1 DFQATT and CDR2 SNEGSKA come from the germline V gene (reference sequence). CDR3 length: 11 amino acids. CDR3 sequence (DNA): TGCAGTGCTAGGAGTAAGGAGACCCAGTACTTC. This translates into CSARSKETQYF.

The chain has TRBV7-2 and TRBJ2-1, with a tentative D call TRBD2 (5 bases). The CDR3 runs to 16 residues. CDR1 is SGHTA, CDR2 FQGNSA, per germline. Trimming took 1 base from V and 2 from J, leaving 12 bases between them. CDR3 amino acids: CASSLGSGLAYNEQFF. For the CDR3, the DNA is TGTGCCAGCAGCTTAGGGAGCGGATTGGCCTACAATGAGCAGTTCTTC.

This clonotype came up a few times. CDR3 residues: CAISETASNQPQHF. CDR3 DNA sequence: TGTGCCATCAGTGAGACAGCAAGCAATCAGCCCCAGCATTTT. The gene calls are TRBV10-3 and TRBJ1-5, with unresolved D. Germline V lookup: CDR1 ENHRY, CDR2 SYGVKD. Trimming took 2 bases from V and 1 from J, leaving 6 bases between them. The CDR3 length is 14 residues.

This clonotype has at least ten counts. J is TRBJ2-5 and V is TRBV28; D tentatively fits TRBD1 or TRBD2 (5 bases each). Germline V gene data show CDR1 as MDHEN and CDR2 as SYDVKM. The length of the CDR3 is 12 residues. Trimming took off 1 base at V and 9 bases at J, with 9 bases between the two ends. CDR3 bases: TGTGCCAGCAGTTTATCCGGGACCCCCCAGTACTTC. Encoded protein: CASSLSGTPQYF.

The J gene is TRBJ1-6, the V gene TRBV20-1; TRBD1 agrees at 10 bases. This CDR3 comprises 15 residues. Germline values: CDR1 DFQATT, CDR2 SNEGSKA (reference sequence). Trimming cost V 6 bases and J 7 bases; bases outside gene matches: 9. CDR3 in DNA: TGCAGTGCCGCGATGAGGACAGGGGGAAATTCACCCCTCCACTTT. Its translation is CSAAMRTGGNSPLHF.

The genes are TRBV29-1 and TRBJ2-2, with a tentative D call TRBD2 (6 bases). The CDR3 length is 16 residues. V was cut by 7 bases and J by 0 bases, with 18 bases left in between. In germline, CDR1 is SQVTM, CDR2 ANQGSEA. The CDR3 loop is CSAGDWRDPNTGELFF. The CDR3 nucleotides are TGCAGCGCTGGGGACTGGCGGGACCCGAACACCGGGGAGCTGTTTTTT.

As regards this clonotype: A much larger clone is a single base away; this may be a read error. V is TRBV9 and J is TRBJ2-7; D unresolved. Trimming shortened V by 1 base and J by 0 bases, and 5 bases separated the two germline ends. This CDR3 spans 13 amino acids. The germline gives CDR1 SGDLS, CDR2 YYNGEE. CDR3 in amino acids: CASSVFDSYEQYF. For the CDR3, the DNA is TGTGCCAGCAGCGTATTCGACTCCTACGAGCAGTACTTC.

In this sample, this clonotype turned up a few times. This sequence joins TRBV4-2 and TRBJ2-7; D gene unclear. The V end was cut by 0 bases, the J end by 0 bases, with 15 bases between. The CDR3 has 17 amino acids. Germline CDR1 and CDR2: LGHNA and YNFKEQ. The CDR3 DNA is TGTGCCAGCAGCCAAGAAGTCCGCTACACCAGCTCCTACGAGCAGTACTTC. Amino acids: CASSQEVRYTSSYEQYF.

The CDR3 nucleotides read TGCAGTGCTAGGGTGGGGAGCTCTGGAAACACCATATATTTT. Protein: CSARVGSSGNTIYF. The V gene is TRBV20-1, the J gene TRBJ1-3; D not resolved. The CDR3 has 14 residues. Germline V lookup: CDR1 DFQATT, CDR2 SNEGSKA (reference sequence). V was trimmed by 3 bases and J by 0 bases, leaving 9 bases between them.

The V and J genes are TRBV9 and TRBJ2-7, with 11 bases lining up with TRBD1. CDR1 and CDR2 (germline): SGDLS, YYNGEE. The junction had 5 bases not matched to a gene; V was cut back by 3 bases and J by 3 bases. The CDR3 runs to 15 residues. CDR3 nucleotides: TGTGCCAGCAGCGGCGGGACAGGGGGTTTCTACGAGCAGTACTTC. It translates to CASSGGTGGFYEQYF.

This chain joins TRBV11-2 and TRBJ2-3; 9 bases fit TRBD2. This CDR3 has 16 amino acids. The germline V gene encodes CDR1 SGHAT and CDR2 FQNNGV. V was pared by 5 bases and J by 3 bases, with 9 bases of the junction left unmatched. The DNA for the CDR3 is TGTGCCAGCAGCCCGCTAGCGGGGCTATGGACAGATACGCAGTATTTT. It specifies CASSPLAGLWTDTQYF. The full variable domain, in which reference TRBV11-2 and TRBJ2-3 provide the parts outside the CDR3, is EAGVAQSPRYKIIEKRQSVAFWCNPISGHATLYWYQQILGQGPKLLIQFQNNGVVDDSQLPKDRFSAERLKGVDSTLKIQPAKLEDSAVYLCASSPLAGLWTDTQYFGPGTRLTVL.

This clonotype turned up a few times. This chain links TRBV15 with TRBJ2-7; D remains ambiguous. Germline CDR1 is LNHNV and CDR2 is YYDKDF (reference sequence). V was clipped by 1 base and J by 0 bases, with 7 bases between them. The CDR3 totals 14 residues. CDR3 nucleotides: TGTGCCACCAGCAGAGGTCCTCCCTCCTACGAGCAGTACTTC. Its protein product is CATSRGPPSYEQYF.

This clonotype was detected a few times. The chain uses TRBV5-5 and TRBJ1-2; no reliable D call. The germline gives CDR1 SGHKS, CDR2 YYEKEE (reference sequence). The length of the CDR3 is 17 residues. V dropped 4 bases and J dropped 6 bases, with 25 bases sitting between them. The CDR3, as DNA: TGTGCCAGCAGCCCCTGGCCCCCTCCCCTTGGTATTAATGGCTACACCTTC. Protein: CASSPWPPPLGINGYTF.